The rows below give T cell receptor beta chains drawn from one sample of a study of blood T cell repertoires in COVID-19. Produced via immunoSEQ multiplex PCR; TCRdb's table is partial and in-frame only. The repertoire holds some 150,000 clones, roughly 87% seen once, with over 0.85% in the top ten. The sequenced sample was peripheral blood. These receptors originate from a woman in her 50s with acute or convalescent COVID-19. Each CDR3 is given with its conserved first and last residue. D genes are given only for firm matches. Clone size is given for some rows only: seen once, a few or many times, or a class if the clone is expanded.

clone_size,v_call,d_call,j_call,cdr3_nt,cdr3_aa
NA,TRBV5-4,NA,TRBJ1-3,TGTGCCAGCCAGGGAGGGGCGGACTCTGGAAACACCATATATTTT,CASQGGADSGNTIYF
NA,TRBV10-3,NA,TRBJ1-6,TGTGCCATCAGTGAGTCCACAGGGAAGGATTCACCCCTCCACTTT,CAISESTGKDSPLHF
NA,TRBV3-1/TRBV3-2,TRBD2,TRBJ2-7,TGTGCCAGCAGCCAAGCCGGGACTAGCGGGAGCGGCGAGCAGTACTTC,CASSQAGTSGSGEQYF
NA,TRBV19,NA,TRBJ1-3,TGTGCCAGTAGTATTATGGGGACTTCATCTGGAAACACCATATATTTT,CASSIMGTSSGNTIYF
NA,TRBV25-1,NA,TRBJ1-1,TGTGCCAGCAAGGTTGGGGACATCACTGAAGCTTTCTTT,CASKVGDITEAFF
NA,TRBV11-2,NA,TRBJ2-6,TGTGCCAGCAGACGGACAGCAACCCTCTCTGGGGCCAACGTCCTGACTTTC,CASRRTATLSGANVLTF
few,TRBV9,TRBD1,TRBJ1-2,TGTGCCAGCAGCGTAGGGGAGACAGGGGGCTTGTACACCTTC,CASSVGETGGLYTF
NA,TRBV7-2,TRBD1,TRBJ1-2,TGTGCCAGCAGCTTGGCAGGGGGCGCTAGATATGGCTACACCTTC,CASSLAGGARYGYTF
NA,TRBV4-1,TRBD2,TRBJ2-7,TGCGCCAGCAGCCAAGAAGGCCCAGCGGGGGGCTCCTACGAGCAGTACTTC,CASSQEGPAGGSYEQYF
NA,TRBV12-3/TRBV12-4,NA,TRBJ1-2,TGTGCCAGCAGCAAAGGGGTGTTTGGCTACACCTTC,CASSKGVFGYTF
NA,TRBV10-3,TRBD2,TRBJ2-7,TGTGCCATCAGTGAGTCGACTAGCGGGGGTTACGAGCAGTACTTC,CAISESTSGGYEQYF
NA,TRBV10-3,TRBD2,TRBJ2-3,TGTGCCATCAGAGGACTAGGGAACACAGATACGCAGTATTTT,CAIRGLGNTDTQYF
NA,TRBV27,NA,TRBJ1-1,TGTGCCAGCAGAGCAGGGTTTAAGAACACTGAAGCTTTCTTT,CASRAGFKNTEAFF
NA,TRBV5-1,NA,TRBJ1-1,TGCGCCAGCAGCTTGCTTCGGGGGGTCGTCGCTGAAGCTTTCTTT,CASSLLRGVVAEAFF
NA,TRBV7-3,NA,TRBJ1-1,TGTGCCAGCAGCTTAGGAGAGAACACTGAAGCTTTCTTT,CASSLGENTEAFF
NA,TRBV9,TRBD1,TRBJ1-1,TGTGCCAGCAGCGTAGAGGCAGGGGGGTTTTACACTGAAGCTTTCTTT,CASSVEAGGFYTEAFF
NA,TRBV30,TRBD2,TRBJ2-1,TGTGCCTGGAGCCTCGGACTAGCGGAAATCTACAATGAGCAGTTCTTC,CAWSLGLAEIYNEQFF
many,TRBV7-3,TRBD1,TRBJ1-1,TGTGCCAGCAAGCCTGCAGGGGGCTTGGGCACTGAAGCTTTCTTT,CASKPAGGLGTEAFF
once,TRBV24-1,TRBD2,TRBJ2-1,TGTGCCACCAGTGATTTGAGTCTTAGCGGGAGGGCCCCCGATGAGCAGTTCTTC,CATSDLSLSGRAPDEQFF
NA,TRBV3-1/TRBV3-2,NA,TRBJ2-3,TGTACCAGCAGCCAAGTGGCCCTGAGGAGCGGTAGCACAGATACGCAGTATTTT,CTSSQVALRSGSTDTQYF
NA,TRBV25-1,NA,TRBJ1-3,TGTGCCAGCAGTCTGGGGCTAGGGGAAAACACCATATATTTT,CASSLGLGENTIYF
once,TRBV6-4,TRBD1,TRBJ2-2,TGTGCCAGCAGGGTAGGGGGCGCTTACACCGGGGAGCTGTTTTTT,CASRVGGAYTGELFF
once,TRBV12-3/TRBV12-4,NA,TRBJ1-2,TGTGCCAGCAGTTTAGGTCAGGGCGGCTACACCTTC,CASSLGQGGYTF
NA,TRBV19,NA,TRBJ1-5,TGTGCCAGTAGACCAGCGTTCGCACAGCCCCAGCATTTT,CASRPAFAQPQHF
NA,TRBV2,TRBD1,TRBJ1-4,TGTGCCAGCAGTCGACAGGGATTTAATGAAAAACTGTTTTTT,CASSRQGFNEKLFF
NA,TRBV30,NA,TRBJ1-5,TGTGCCTGGAGTGAAGCTCAAGAGTATCAGCCCCAGCATTTT,CAWSEAQEYQPQHF
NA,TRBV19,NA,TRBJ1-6,TGTGCCAGTAGTATAGATCGGCAGACTAATAATTCACCCCTCCACTTT,CASSIDRQTNNSPLHF
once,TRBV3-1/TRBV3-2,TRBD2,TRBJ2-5,TGTGCCAGCAGCCAAGATCGGCTAGCGGAGGAGACCCAGTACTTC,CASSQDRLAEETQYF
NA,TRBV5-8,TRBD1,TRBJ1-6,TGTGCCAGCAGCTTGGGGACAGGGGTTTCACCCCTCCACTTT,CASSLGTGVSPLHF
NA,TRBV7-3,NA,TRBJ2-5,TGTGCCAGCGGAGTGCCGAACCAAGAGACCCAGTACTTC,CASGVPNQETQYF
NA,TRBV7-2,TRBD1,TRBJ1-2,TGTGCCAGCAGTCGTCCCGCAACAGGGGGAGAATATGGCTACACCTTC,CASSRPATGGEYGYTF
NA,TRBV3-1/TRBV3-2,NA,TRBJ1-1,TGTGCCAGCAGCCAAGATCGGGGGATTCCGAACACTGAAGCTTTCTTT,CASSQDRGIPNTEAFF
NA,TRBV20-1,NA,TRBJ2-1,TGCAGTCCGAGCCTACACAATGAGCAGTTCTTC,CSPSLHNEQFF
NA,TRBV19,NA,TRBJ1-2,TGTGCCAGTAGTATTAGGGGGGGCCATGGCTACACCTTC,CASSIRGGHGYTF
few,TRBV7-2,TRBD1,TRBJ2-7,TGTGCCAGCAGCCCCGGGACAGTGCCCTACGAGCAGTACTTC,CASSPGTVPYEQYF
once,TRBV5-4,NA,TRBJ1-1,TGTGCCAGCAGCTCGGGACACCCCCCGGTTGGTACTGAAGCTTTCTTT,CASSSGHPPVGTEAFF
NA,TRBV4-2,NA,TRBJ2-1,TGTGCCAGCAGCCAGGCTAGCCCATACAATGAGCAGTTCTTC,CASSQASPYNEQFF
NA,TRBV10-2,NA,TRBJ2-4,TGCGCCAGCAGTGAAGCTCGGCGGAACATTCAGTACTTC,CASSEARRNIQYF
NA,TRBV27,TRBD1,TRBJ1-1,TGTGCCAGCAGTTGGACAGGGGACACTGAAGCTTTCTTT,CASSWTGDTEAFF
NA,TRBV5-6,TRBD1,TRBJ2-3,TGTGCCAGCAGCTATCGGGGACAGGGTAGCTCAGATACGCAGTATTTT,CASSYRGQGSSDTQYF
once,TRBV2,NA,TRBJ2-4,TGTGCCAGCAGCCCCCTCTGGGGCATGGGCAAAAACATTCAGTACTTC,CASSPLWGMGKNIQYF
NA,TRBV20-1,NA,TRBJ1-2,TGCAGTGCACAGGGAGGGTCTGGCTACACCTTC,CSAQGGSGYTF
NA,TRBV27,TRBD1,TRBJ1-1,TGTGCCAGCAGTTTACGGACAGGGCAGTTGGTCGCTTTCTTT,CASSLRTGQLVAFF
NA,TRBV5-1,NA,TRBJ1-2,TGCGCCAGCAGCTTGTCTGTAGCCCTTAACTATGGCTACACCTTC,CASSLSVALNYGYTF
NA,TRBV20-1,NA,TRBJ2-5,TGCAGTGCTAGTACAGGTGGAGAGACCCAGTACTTC,CSASTGGETQYF
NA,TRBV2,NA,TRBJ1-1,TGTGCCAGCAAGAAGGAGATGAACACTGAAGCTTTCTTT,CASKKEMNTEAFF
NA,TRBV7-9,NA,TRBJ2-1,TGTGCCAGCAGCTTAGTTTTAGGCGGCAATGAGCAGTTCTTC,CASSLVLGGNEQFF
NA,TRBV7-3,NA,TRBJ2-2,TGTGCCAGCAGCTTAAACCAGGTCCACCTCACCGGGGAGCTGTTTTTT,CASSLNQVHLTGELFF
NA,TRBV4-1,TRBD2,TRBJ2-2,TGCGCCAGCAGCCAAGGCCCTGCGGGGGGGCAAGGCGGGGAGCTGTTTTTT,CASSQGPAGGQGGELFF
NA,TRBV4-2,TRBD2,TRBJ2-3,TGTGCCAGCAGCCAAGAGCTAGCGGGGGGCGGGAGGACAGATACGCAGTATTTT,CASSQELAGGGRTDTQYF
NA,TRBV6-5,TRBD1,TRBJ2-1,TGTGCCAGCAGCCGGGACAGAAACTACAATGAGCAGTTCTTC,CASSRDRNYNEQFF
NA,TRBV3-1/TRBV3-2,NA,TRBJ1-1,TGTGCCAGCAGCCAAACAGACAACACTGAAGCTTTCTTT,CASSQTDNTEAFF
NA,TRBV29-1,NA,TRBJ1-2,TGCAGCGTTGATGACCCAGGGTCAAGCTATGGCTACACCTTC,CSVDDPGSSYGYTF
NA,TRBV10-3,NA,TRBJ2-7,TGTGCCATCAGTGAGTCGCTACCGATTTCCTACGAGCAGTACTTC,CAISESLPISYEQYF
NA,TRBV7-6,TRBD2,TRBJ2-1,TGTGCCAGCAGCTTAGTGGCTAGCGGGGGGTCCTACAATGAGCAGTTCTTC,CASSLVASGGSYNEQFF
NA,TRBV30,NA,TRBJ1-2,TGTGCCTGGAACCCAGGGTACGGCTACACCTTC,CAWNPGYGYTF
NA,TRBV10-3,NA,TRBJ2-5,TGTGCCATCAGTCCCGTGGGTACAAGGGGTGAGACCCAGTACTTC,CAISPVGTRGETQYF
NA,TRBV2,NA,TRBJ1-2,TGTGCCAGCAGTGGGTTGCAGGGGACGAGCGGCTACACCTTC,CASSGLQGTSGYTF
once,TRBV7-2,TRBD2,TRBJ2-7,TGTGCCAGCAGCCTAAAGCGGGAGTTGTACGAGCAGTACTTC,CASSLKRELYEQYF
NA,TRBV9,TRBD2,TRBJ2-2,TGTGCCAGCAGCGTACTAGCGGGGGCCCCCACCGGGGAGCTGTTTTTT,CASSVLAGAPTGELFF